The 30 T cell receptor beta chains below all came from one sample that was sequenced in a study of CD8+ T cells in alopecia areata. This sample's treatment: oral pan-JAK inhibitor, 5-10 mg twice daily. As the sequencing template, cDNA was produced by extracting RNA and reverse transcribing it. The method was immunoSEQ multiplex PCR; TCRdb's version includes in-frame clones alone and lacks a portion of them. The repertoire holds 170,000 or so clones, with 53% as singletons. The material sequenced was CD8+ T cells sorted from blood, taken at week 24, from a patient treated with tofacitinib. The receptors were sampled from a human donor with alopecia areata.

This clone has more than one count but fewer than ten. The chain combines TRBV5-1 with TRBJ1-2; 9 bases align to TRBD1. With 0 bases clipped from V and 6 bases from J, the junction kept 3 bases outside the gene matches. Germline assignment: CDR1 SGHRS and CDR2 YFSETQ. The CDR3 totals 14 residues. The CDR3 DNA reads TGCGCCAGCAGCTTGGACCGGACAGGGGATGGCTACACCTTC. Translated: CASSLDRTGDGYTF. Filled out from reference TRBV5-1 and TRBJ1-2, the complete variable domain reads KAGVTQTPRYLIKTRGQQVTLSCSPISGHRSVSWYQQTPGQGLQFLFEYFSETQRNKGNFPGRFSGRQFSNSRSEMNVSTLELGDSALYLCASSLDRTGDGYTFGSGTRLTVV.

For this clone: Other DNA sequences in the sample encode the same CDR3. The chain links TRBV27 to TRBJ2-7, with D possibly matching TRBD1 (5 bases). V was shortened by 2 bases and J by 1 base, with 6 bases between the two germline ends. This CDR3 has 13 amino acids. Germline assignment: CDR1 MNHEY and CDR2 SMNVEV (reference sequence). The CDR3 region is CASSLRQSYEQYF. The CDR3, as DNA: TGTGCCAGCAGTTTAAGACAGTCCTACGAGCAGTACTTC.

The chain carries TRBV7-9 and TRBJ1-2; D not certain. CDR1 and CDR2 (germline): SEHNR, FQNEAQ (reference sequence). Trimming pared 4 bases from V and 7 bases from J, leaving 19 bases between. The CDR3 runs to 15 residues. The CDR3 bases are TGTGCCAGCAGCTCCTACGGGTTCGTAGAGACTGGCTACACCTTC. Protein product: CASSSYGFVETGYTF.

The gene calls are TRBV7-2 and TRBJ1-2; 8 positions match TRBD1. Germline CDR1 SGHTA, CDR2 FQGNSA. V gave up 6 bases and J gave up 7 bases; unmatched junction bases: 13. CDR3 length equals 15 residues. For the CDR3, the DNA is TGTGCCAGCAGTCCGAACTCCGACAGGGGTCTTGGCTACACCTTC. Protein product: CASSPNSDRGLGYTF. The entire variable domain, with the rest obtained from reference TRBV7-2 and TRBJ1-2, is as follows: GAGVSQSPSNKVTEKGKDVELRCDPISGHTALYWYRQSLGQGLEFLIYFQGNSAPDKSGLPSDRFSAERTGGSVSTLTIQRTQQEDSAVYLCASSPNSDRGLGYTFGSGTRLTVV.

The chain carries TRBV9 and TRBJ1-1; D ambiguous. CDR1 is SGDLS and CDR2 is YYNGEE in the germline V gene. This CDR3 has 13 residues. The V and J ends lost 4 bases and 3 bases respectively, with 10 bases between them. The CDR3 DNA sequence: TGTGCCAGCAGCCCCCAACGATACACTGAAGCTTTCTTT. The encoded protein is CASSPQRYTEAFF.

The rearrangement links TRBV9 to TRBJ2-1; D call uncertain. The germline V gene has CDR1 SGDLS and CDR2 YYNGEE. The length of the CDR3 is 13 residues. The V and J ends lost 0 bases and 9 bases respectively, with 10 bases between them. CDR3 nucleotide sequence: TGTGCCAGCAGCGTAGAGTCTCGGAGTGAGCAGTTCTTC. Translating it yields CASSVESRSEQFF.

The chain combines TRBV14 with TRBJ1-6, with D unresolved. From germline, CDR1 is SGHDN and CDR2 FVKESK. Deletions cut 1 base from V and 13 bases from J, with 5 bases between. The CDR3 length is 11 residues. The CDR3 spells CASSQGAPLHF. CDR3 DNA: TGTGCCAGCAGCCAAGGGGCGCCCCTCCACTTT.

There are a few counts of this clone. This chain joins TRBV6-6 and TRBJ2-5; D ambiguous. The CDR3 totals 14 residues. Trimming stripped 0 bases from V and 5 bases from J, with 10 bases between. The germline gives CDR1 MNHNY, CDR2 SVGAGI (reference sequence). CDR3 sequence (DNA): TGTGCCAGCAGTTACTCGGTTGGTTTTGAGACCCAGTACTTC. Translated, it gives CASSYSVGFETQYF.

The chain is built from TRBV30 and TRBJ1-2; no clear D gene. V dropped 1 base and J dropped 2 bases, with 8 bases sitting between them. CDR3 length: 13 residues. Germline V gives CDR1 GTSNPN, CDR2 SVGIG (reference sequence). The CDR3 is CAWSGAGNYGYTF. The CDR3 coding sequence is TGTGCCTGGAGTGGGGCCGGCAACTATGGCTACACCTTC. Based on the CDR3 plus reference TRBV30 and TRBJ1-2, the full variable domain is SQTIHQWPATLVQPVGSPLSLECTVEGTSNPNLYWYRQAAGRGLQLLFYSVGIGQISSEVPQNLSASRPQDRQFILSSKKLLLSDSGFYLCAWSGAGNYGYTFGSGTRLTVV.

The rearrangement joins TRBV11-1 to TRBJ2-4, with TRBD1 matching over 10 bases. The CDR3 is 16 amino acids. V shed 3 bases and J 3 bases; nucleotides not matched to a gene: 5. The germline CDR1 and CDR2 sequences are SGHAT and FQDESV (reference sequence). The CDR3 protein is CASSLGDRGRKNIQYF. CDR3 nucleotides: TGTGCCAGCAGCTTGGGGGACAGGGGCCGCAAAAACATTCAGTACTTC.

The J gene is TRBJ1-6, the V gene TRBV5-1; D unclear. Trimming removed 0 bases at V and 5 bases at J, with 12 bases between. Looked up from germline, CDR1 is SGHRS and CDR2 is YFSETQ. The CDR3 is 16 residues long. CDR3 region: CASSLAQLKDNSPLHF. The CDR3 coding sequence is TGCGCCAGCAGCTTGGCCCAACTAAAAGATAATTCACCCCTCCACTTT.

The chain employs TRBV12-5 and TRBJ2-1; a possible D gene is TRBD2 (6 bases). This CDR3 region has 14 residues. Deletions cut 2 bases from V and 3 bases from J, with 8 bases between. The germline V gene encodes CDR1 LGHNT and CDR2 FRNRAP. The CDR3 DNA is TGTGCTAGTGGTTTGTTGGGGGGCTACAATGAGCAGTTCTTC. Translating it yields CASGLLGGYNEQFF.

CDR3 sequence reads: CASSPGGGDGYTF. The CDR3 nucleotides read TGTGCCAGCAGTCCCGGAGGGGGGGATGGCTACACCTTC. The chain combines TRBV7-3 with TRBJ1-2, with TRBD1 as a possible D gene (6 bases). There are 13 residues in the CDR3. V was shortened by 6 bases and J by 6 bases, with 14 bases between the two germline ends. Germline V lookup: CDR1 SGHTA, CDR2 FQGTGA.

CDR3 region: CSVEVEGTGGANVLTF. The DNA for the CDR3 is TGCAGCGTTGAGGTCGAGGGAACGGGAGGGGCCAACGTCCTGACTTTC. The J gene is TRBJ2-6, the V gene TRBV29-1, with D maybe TRBD2 (5 bases). The CDR3 is made up of 16 amino acids. The V end lost 3 bases, the J end lost 4 bases, and 16 bases lay between the germline ends. Germline V gene data show CDR1 as SQVTM and CDR2 as ANQGSEA. Filled out from reference TRBV29-1 and TRBJ2-6, the complete variable domain reads SAVISQKPSRDICQRGTSLTIQCQVDSQVTMMFWYRQQPGQSLTLIATANQGSEATYESGFVIDKFPISRPNLTFSTLTVSNMSPEDSSIYLCSVEVEGTGGANVLTFGAGSRLTVL.

This clone was seen more than once but under ten times. The chain combines TRBV4-3 with TRBJ2-7; TRBD1 agrees at 9 bases. The CDR3 is 14 residues long. Germline CDR1 LGHNA, CDR2 YSLEER. The V segment lost 4 bases and the J segment 2 bases; nucleotides outside the gene matches: 3. The CDR3 bases are TGCGCCAGCAGCCCAGGGACAGGGACCTACGAGCAGTACTTC. Protein: CASSPGTGTYEQYF.

The V and J genes are TRBV7-6 and TRBJ2-7; perhaps TRBD1 as D (5 bases). The CDR3 runs to 14 residues. Germline-derived CDR1 and CDR2 are SGHVS and FNYEAQ. V lost 5 bases and J lost 2, with 13 bases in between. The CDR3: CASSNLDKTYEQYF. The DNA of the CDR3 is TGTGCCAGCAGCAACCTGGACAAGACCTACGAGCAGTACTTC.

The chain is built from TRBV29-1 and TRBJ2-7; 9 bases fit TRBD2. V shed 6 bases and J 0 bases; nucleotides not matched to a gene: 6. The CDR3 has 14 residues. CDR1 SQVTM and CDR2 ANQGSEA come from the germline V gene. The chain's CDR3 is CSVELAGYSYEQYF. The CDR3 bases are TGCAGCGTAGAACTAGCGGGTTACTCCTACGAGCAGTACTTC.

This clone was observed a few times. This chain connects TRBV19 to TRBJ1-1, with D maybe TRBD1 (5 bases). Germline CDR1 and CDR2: LNHDA and SQIVND (reference sequence). Deletions cut 9 bases from V and 7 bases from J, with 12 bases between. The length of the CDR3 is 11 residues. This CDR3 is CASGSGIEAFF. CDR3 in DNA: TGTGCCAGCGGATCAGGGATTGAAGCTTTCTTT.

The chain recombines TRBV11-2 with TRBJ1-1; 7 bases fit TRBD1. Losses at the gene ends were 3 bases for V and 0 bases for J; bases not matched to a gene: 4. CDR3 length equals 15 residues. The germline CDR1 and CDR2 sequences are SGHAT and FQNNGV. The CDR3 protein is CASSFNRGLNTEAFF. The CDR3 region has the DNA TGTGCCAGCAGCTTCAACAGGGGATTGAACACTGAAGCTTTCTTT.

J is TRBJ2-3 and V is TRBV14; TRBD2 aligns across 8 bases. Germline V CDR1 and CDR2: SGHDN, FVKESK. The CDR3 totals 15 residues. Trimming at V came to 1 base and at J to 7 bases, leaving 7 bases not matched to a gene. The CDR3 nucleotides are TGTGCCAGCAGCCAAGTCCGTAGCGGGGATTATACGCAGTATTTT. Translation gives CASSQVRSGDYTQYF.

The V call is TRBV27, the J call TRBJ2-3, with 12 bases matching TRBD2. With V trimmed by 5 bases and J by 2 bases, 5 bases remained unmatched. The CDR3 covers 16 residues. Germline CDR1 is MNHEY and CDR2 is SMNVEV (reference sequence). The CDR3 coding sequence is TGTGCCAGCAGTCCCCGACTAGCGGGGGACACAGATACGCAGTATTTT. Encoded protein: CASSPRLAGDTDTQYF.

This rearrangement joins TRBV4-1 to TRBJ2-7, with 9 bases aligning to TRBD2. V trimming: 0 bases; J trimming: 3 bases; junction bases outside the gene matches: 9. The CDR3 extends over 17 amino acids. Germline loops: CDR1 MGHRA, CDR2 YSYEKL. In DNA form, the CDR3 reads TGCGCCAGCAGCCAAGAGGCGGCTAGCGGGGTTTTCTACGAGCAGTACTTC. It translates to CASSQEAASGVFYEQYF.

The chain is built from TRBV7-2 and TRBJ2-7; no clear D gene. Germline CDR1 SGHTA, CDR2 FQGNSA. Trimming removed 1 base from V and 6 bases from J, with 7 bases in between. CDR3 length: 12 residues. CDR3: CASSLGRPEQYF. DNA for the CDR3: TGTGCCAGCAGCTTAGGTCGCCCCGAGCAGTACTTC.

This clone was counted a few times. The genes are TRBV29-1 and TRBJ2-5; D may be TRBD2 (6 bases). The CDR3 covers 12 residues. The V end lost 1 base, the J end lost 5 bases, and 8 bases lay between the germline ends. CDR1 and CDR2 (germline): SQVTM, ANQGSEA. Here the CDR3 DNA reads TGCAGCGTTGAAGGACTAGGGGAGACCCAGTACTTC. It encodes CSVEGLGETQYF.

This clone was seen once. The V and J genes are TRBV7-2 and TRBJ2-7, with D uncertain. Germline V gene data show CDR1 as SGHTA and CDR2 as FQGNSA. The CDR3 sequence is 14 residues long. Trimming removed 5 bases from V and 1 base from J, with 12 bases in between. CDR3 loop: CASSADLFSYEQYF. The CDR3 coding sequence is TGTGCCAGCAGCGCGGACCTTTTTTCCTACGAGCAGTACTTC.

This clone was seen a few times. The chain is built from TRBV12-5 and TRBJ1-2; TRBD1 agrees at 7 bases. CDR3 size: 11 residues. CDR1 and CDR2 (germline): LGHNT, FRNRAP. J was trimmed by 8 bases and V by 5 bases; bases with no gene match: 2. CDR3 DNA sequence: TGTGCTAGTGGTACAGGGGAGGGCTACACCTTC. Translating gives CASGTGEGYTF. Based on the CDR3 plus reference TRBV12-5 and TRBJ1-2, the full variable domain is DARVTQTPRHKVTEMGQEVTMRCQPILGHNTVFWYRQTMMQGLELLAYFRNRAPLDDSGMPKDRFSAEMPDATLATLKIQPSEPRDSAVYFCASGTGEGYTFGSGTRLTVV.

The rearrangement joins TRBV9 to TRBJ2-3; D not certain. The ends were cut back, 0 bases at V and 0 bases at J, with 8 bases in the middle. Germline CDR1 and CDR2: SGDLS and YYNGEE. The CDR3 extends over 15 amino acids. CDR3 sequence: CASSVDGESTDTQYF. The CDR3 coding sequence is TGTGCCAGCAGCGTAGACGGCGAGAGCACAGATACGCAGTATTTT.

The CDR3 loop reads CSVEFRNTEAFF. The DNA for the CDR3 is TGCAGCGTTGAATTTAGGAACACTGAAGCTTTCTTT. This chain connects TRBV29-1 to TRBJ1-1; D unclear. Trimming took 2 bases from V and 1 from J, leaving 5 bases between them. The CDR3 has 12 residues. Germline-derived CDR1 and CDR2 are SQVTM and ANQGSEA.

The V call is TRBV4-3, the J call TRBJ2-7; TRBD2 aligns across 7 bases. With 1 base clipped from V and 5 bases from J, the junction kept 2 bases outside the gene matches. The CDR3 runs to 13 residues. The germline V gene encodes CDR1 LGHNA and CDR2 YSLEER. The CDR3 here is CASSQAAGDEQYF. CDR3 DNA: TGCGCCAGCAGCCAAGCGGCGGGGGACGAGCAGTACTTC.

The chain joins TRBV2 to TRBJ2-7; no reliable D call. The germline V and J ends were trimmed by 8 bases and 6 bases, with 17 bases remaining between them. This CDR3 contains 13 residues. Germline V CDR1 and CDR2: SNHLY, FYNNEI. The DNA for the CDR3 is TGTGCCAGCGGCGAAGGGTCGAATCGCGAGCAGTACTTC. Its translation: CASGEGSNREQYF.